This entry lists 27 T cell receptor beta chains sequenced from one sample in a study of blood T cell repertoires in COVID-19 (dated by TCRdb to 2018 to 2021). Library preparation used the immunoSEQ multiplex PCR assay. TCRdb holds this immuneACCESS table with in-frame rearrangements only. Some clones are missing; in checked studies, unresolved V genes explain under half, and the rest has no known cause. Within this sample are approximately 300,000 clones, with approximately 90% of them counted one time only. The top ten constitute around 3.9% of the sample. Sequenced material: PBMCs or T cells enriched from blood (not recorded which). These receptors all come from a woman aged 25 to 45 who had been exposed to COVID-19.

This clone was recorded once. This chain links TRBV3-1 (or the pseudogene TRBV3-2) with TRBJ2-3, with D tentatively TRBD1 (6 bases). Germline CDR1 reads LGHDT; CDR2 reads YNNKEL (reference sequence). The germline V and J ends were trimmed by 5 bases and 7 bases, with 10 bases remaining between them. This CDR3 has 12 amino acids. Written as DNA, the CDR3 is TGTGCCAGCAGCGGGACACACTATACGCAGTATTTT. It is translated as CASSGTHYTQYF.

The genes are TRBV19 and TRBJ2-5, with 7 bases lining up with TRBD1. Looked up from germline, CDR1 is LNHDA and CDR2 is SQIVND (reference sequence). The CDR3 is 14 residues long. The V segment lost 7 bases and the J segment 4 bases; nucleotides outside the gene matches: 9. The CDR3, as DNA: TGTGCCAGTACTCGACAGGGCCGGGGAGAGACCCAGTACTTC. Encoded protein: CASTRQGRGETQYF.

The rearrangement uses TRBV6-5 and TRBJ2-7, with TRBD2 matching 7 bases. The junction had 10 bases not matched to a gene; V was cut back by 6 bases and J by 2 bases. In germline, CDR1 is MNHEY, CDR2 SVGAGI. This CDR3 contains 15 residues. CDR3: CASRPSWGGAYEQYF. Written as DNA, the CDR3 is TGTGCCAGCAGACCCTCGTGGGGGGGGGCCTACGAGCAGTACTTC.

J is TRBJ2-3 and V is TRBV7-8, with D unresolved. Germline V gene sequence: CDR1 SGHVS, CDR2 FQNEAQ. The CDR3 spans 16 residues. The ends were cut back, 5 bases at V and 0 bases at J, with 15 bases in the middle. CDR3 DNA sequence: TGTGCCAGCAGCCGAAAGCGTTTGCCTAGCACAGATACGCAGTATTTT. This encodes CASSRKRLPSTDTQYF.

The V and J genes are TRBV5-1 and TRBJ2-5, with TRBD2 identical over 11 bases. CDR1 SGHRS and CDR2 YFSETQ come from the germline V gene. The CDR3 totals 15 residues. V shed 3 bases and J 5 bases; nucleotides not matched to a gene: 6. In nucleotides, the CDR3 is TGCGCCAGCAGCTCACTAGCGGGGGCCGGGGAGACCCAGTACTTC. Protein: CASSSLAGAGETQYF.

The CDR3 sequence: CASTQTSGGTQYF. For the CDR3, the DNA is TGTGCCAGCACCCAGACTAGCGGGGGGACCCAGTACTTC. The chain is built from TRBV6-5 and TRBJ2-5; 12 nucleotides match TRBD2. The J segment lost 7 bases and the V segment lost 7 bases, leaving 4 bases of the junction unmatched. Per germline, CDR1 MNHEY and CDR2 SVGAGI. The CDR3 spans 13 residues.

The CDR3 region is CASSEDRRTLYNEQFF. CDR3 sequence (DNA): TGTGCCAGCAGTGAAGACAGACGGACACTATACAATGAGCAGTTCTTC. The gene calls are TRBV2 and TRBJ2-1, with D perhaps TRBD1 (5 bases). Germline lookup yields CDR1 SNHLY and CDR2 FYNNEI. The CDR3 extends over 16 amino acids. V was shortened by 1 base and J by 4 bases, with 14 bases between the two germline ends.

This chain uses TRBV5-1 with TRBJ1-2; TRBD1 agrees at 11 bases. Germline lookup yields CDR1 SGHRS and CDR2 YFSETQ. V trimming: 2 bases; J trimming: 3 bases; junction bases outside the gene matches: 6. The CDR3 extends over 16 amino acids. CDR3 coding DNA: TGCGCCAGCAGCTTTCGGGCGGGACAGGGGGACTATGGCTACACCTTC. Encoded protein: CASSFRAGQGDYGYTF.

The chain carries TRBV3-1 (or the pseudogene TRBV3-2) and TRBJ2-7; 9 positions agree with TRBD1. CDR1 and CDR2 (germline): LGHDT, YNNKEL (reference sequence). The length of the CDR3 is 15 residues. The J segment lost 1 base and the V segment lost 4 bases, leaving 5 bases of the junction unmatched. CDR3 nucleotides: TGTGCCAGCAGCCTACAGGGGGCCCATTCCTACGAGCAGTACTTC. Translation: CASSLQGAHSYEQYF.

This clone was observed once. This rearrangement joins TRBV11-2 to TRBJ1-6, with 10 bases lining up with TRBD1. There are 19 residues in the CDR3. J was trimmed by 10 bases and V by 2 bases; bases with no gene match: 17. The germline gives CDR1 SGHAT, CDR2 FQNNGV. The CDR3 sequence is CASSLRVLPDRGLGSPLHF. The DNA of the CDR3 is TGTGCCAGCAGCTTACGCGTTCTCCCGGACAGGGGGTTAGGCTCACCCCTCCACTTT.

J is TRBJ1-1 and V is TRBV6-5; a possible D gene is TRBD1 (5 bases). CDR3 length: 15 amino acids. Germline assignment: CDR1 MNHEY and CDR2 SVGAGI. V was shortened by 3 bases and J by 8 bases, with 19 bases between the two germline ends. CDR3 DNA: TGTGCCAGCAGTTATTGGGGACTCCAGGAGACCGAAGCTTTCTTT. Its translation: CASSYWGLQETEAFF.

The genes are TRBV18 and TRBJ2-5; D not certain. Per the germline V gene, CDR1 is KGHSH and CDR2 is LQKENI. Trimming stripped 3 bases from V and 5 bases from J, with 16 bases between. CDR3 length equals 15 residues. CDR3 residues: CASSPTLVVGETQYF. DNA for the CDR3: TGTGCCAGCTCACCTACTCTGGTCGTCGGGGAGACCCAGTACTTC.

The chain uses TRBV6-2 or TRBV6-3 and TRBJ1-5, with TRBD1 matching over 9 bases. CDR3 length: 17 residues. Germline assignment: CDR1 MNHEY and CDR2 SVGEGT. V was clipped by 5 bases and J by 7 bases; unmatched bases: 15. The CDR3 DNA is TGTGCCAGCAGTCGGAACTTCGGGACAGGGAGCGACCAGCCCCAGCATTTT. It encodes CASSRNFGTGSDQPQHF.

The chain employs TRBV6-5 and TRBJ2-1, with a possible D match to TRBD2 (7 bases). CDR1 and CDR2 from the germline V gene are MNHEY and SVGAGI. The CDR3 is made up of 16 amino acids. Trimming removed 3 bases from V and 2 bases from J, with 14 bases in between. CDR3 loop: CASSYSRGGAYNEQFF. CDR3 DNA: TGTGCCAGCAGTTATTCAAGGGGGGGGGCCTACAATGAGCAGTTCTTC.

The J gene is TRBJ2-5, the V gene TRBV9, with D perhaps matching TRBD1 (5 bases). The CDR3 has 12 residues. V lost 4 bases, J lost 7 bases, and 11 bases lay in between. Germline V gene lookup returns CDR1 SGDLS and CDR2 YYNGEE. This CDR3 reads CASSSSQGTQYF. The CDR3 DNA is TGTGCCAGCAGCTCGTCCCAGGGGACCCAGTACTTC.

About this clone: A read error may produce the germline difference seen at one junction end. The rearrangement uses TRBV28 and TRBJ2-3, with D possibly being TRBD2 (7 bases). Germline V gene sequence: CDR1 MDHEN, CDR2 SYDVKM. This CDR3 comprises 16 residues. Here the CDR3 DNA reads TGTGCCAGCAGTCTATGGCGGGGGCCGGGCACAGATACGCAGTATTTT. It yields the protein CASSLWRGPGTDTQYF.

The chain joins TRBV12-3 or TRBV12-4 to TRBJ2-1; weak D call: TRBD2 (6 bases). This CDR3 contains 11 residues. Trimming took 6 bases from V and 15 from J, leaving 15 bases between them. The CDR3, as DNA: TGTGCCAGCAGGGGCGGGACCCGGACGTTCTTC. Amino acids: CASRGGTRTFF.

CDR3 sequence reads: CASHRQGSSGYTF. CDR3 bases: TGTGCCAGCCACCGACAGGGATCTTCCGGCTACACCTTC. The rearrangement links TRBV5-4 to TRBJ1-2; 7 nucleotides match TRBD1. The CDR3 consists of 13 residues. Germline V gene data show CDR1 as SGHNT and CDR2 as YYREEE (reference sequence). The ends lost 7 bases at V and 8 bases at J; junction bases unmatched: 11.

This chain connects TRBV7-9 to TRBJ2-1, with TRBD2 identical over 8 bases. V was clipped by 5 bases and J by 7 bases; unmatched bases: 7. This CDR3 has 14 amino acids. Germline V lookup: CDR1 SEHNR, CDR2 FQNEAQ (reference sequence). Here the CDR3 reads CASSPGVAGNEQFF. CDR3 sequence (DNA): TGTGCCAGCAGCCCCGGAGTAGCGGGGAATGAGCAGTTCTTC. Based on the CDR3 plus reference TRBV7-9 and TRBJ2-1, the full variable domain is DTGVSQNPRHKITKRGQNVTFRCDPISEHNRLYWYRQTLGQGPEFLTYFQNEAQLEKSRLLSDRFSAERPKGSFSTLEIQRTEQGDSAMYLCASSPGVAGNEQFFGPGTRLTVL.

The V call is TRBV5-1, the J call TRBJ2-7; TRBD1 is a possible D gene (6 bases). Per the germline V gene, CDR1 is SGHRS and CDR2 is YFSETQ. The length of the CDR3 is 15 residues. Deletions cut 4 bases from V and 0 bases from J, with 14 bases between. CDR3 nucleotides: TGCGCCAGCAGCCCCCTACAGGGTGCCTCCTACGAGCAGTACTTC. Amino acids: CASSPLQGASYEQYF.

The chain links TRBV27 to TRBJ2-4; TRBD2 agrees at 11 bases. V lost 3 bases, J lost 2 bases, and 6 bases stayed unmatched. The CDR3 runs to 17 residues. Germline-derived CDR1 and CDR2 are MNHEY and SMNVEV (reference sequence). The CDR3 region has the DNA TGTGCCAGCAGTTTCAGGGCTAGCGGGGGGTCCAAAAACATTCAGTACTTC. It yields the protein CASSFRASGGSKNIQYF.

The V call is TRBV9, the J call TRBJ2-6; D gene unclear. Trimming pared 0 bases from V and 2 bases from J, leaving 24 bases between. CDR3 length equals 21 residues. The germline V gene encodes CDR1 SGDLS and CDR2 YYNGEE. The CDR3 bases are TGTGCCAGCAGCGTAGGGGCGCGAAGGTTTCGCGCTTCCCCTGGGGCCAACGTCCTGACTTTC. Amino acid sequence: CASSVGARRFRASPGANVLTF.

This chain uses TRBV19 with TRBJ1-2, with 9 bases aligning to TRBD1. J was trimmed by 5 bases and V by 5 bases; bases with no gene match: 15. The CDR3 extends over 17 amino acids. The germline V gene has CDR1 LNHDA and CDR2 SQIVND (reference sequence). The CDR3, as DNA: TGTGCCAGTAGTCGGGGACAGGGTGGTTTTGGAGGGTATGGCTACACCTTC. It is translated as CASSRGQGGFGGYGYTF. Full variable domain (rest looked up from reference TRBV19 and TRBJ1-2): DGGITQSPKYLFRKEGQNVTLSCEQNLNHDAMYWYRQDPGQGLRLIYYSQIVNDFQKGDIAEGYSVSREKKESFPLTVTSAQKNPTAFYLCASSRGQGGFGGYGYTFGSGTRLTVV.

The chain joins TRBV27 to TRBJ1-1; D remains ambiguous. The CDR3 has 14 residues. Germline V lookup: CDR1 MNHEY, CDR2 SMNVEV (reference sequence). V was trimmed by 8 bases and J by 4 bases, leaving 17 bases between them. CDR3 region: CASSLRGGLTEAFF. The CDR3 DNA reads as TGTGCCAGCTCCCTCCGCGGCGGTCTCACTGAAGCTTTCTTT.

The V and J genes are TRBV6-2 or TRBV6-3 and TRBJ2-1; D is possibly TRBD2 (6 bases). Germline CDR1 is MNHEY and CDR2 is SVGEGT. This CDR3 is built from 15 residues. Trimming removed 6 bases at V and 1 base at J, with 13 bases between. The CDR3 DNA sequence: TGTGCCAGCAGACCTCACGGGACTTCCTACAATGAGCAGTTCTTC. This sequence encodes CASRPHGTSYNEQFF.

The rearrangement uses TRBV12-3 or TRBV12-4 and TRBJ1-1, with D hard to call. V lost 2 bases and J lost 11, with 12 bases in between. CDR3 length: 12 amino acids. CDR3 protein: CASSLSGLRAFF. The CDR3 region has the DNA TGTGCCAGCAGTTTATCGGGGTTGAGGGCTTTCTTT.

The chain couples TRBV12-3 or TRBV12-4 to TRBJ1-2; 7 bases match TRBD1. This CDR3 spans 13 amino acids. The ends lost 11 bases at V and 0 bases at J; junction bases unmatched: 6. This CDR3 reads CASGTAPNYGYTF. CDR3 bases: TGTGCCTCGGGGACAGCTCCTAACTATGGCTACACCTTC.